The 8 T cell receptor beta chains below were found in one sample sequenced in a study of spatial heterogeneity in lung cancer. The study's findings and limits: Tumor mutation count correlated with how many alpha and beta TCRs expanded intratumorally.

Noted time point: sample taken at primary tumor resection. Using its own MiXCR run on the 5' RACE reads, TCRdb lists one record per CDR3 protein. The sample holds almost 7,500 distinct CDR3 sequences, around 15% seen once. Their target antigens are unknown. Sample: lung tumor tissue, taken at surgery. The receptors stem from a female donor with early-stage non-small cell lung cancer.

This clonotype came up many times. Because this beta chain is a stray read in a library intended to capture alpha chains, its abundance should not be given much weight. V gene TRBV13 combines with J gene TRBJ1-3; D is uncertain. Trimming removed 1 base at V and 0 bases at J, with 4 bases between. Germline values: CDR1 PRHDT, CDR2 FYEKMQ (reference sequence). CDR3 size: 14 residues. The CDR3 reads CASSLVGSGNTIYF. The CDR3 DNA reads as TGTGCCAGCAGCTTAGTAGGCTCTGGAAACACCATATATTTT.

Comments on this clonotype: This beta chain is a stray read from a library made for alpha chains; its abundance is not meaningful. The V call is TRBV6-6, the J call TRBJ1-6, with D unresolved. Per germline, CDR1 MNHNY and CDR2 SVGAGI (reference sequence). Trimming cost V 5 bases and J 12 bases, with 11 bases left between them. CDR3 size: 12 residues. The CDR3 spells CASSTPQGPLHF. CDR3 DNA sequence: TGTGCCAGCAGTACCCCACAAGGACCCCTCCACTTT.

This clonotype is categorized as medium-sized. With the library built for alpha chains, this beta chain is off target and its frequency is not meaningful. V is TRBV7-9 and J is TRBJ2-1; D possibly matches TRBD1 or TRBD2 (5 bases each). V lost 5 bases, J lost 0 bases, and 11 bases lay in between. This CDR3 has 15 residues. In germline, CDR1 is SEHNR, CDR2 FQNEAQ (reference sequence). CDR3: CASSPGPSSYNEQFF. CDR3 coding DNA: TGTGCCAGCAGCCCGGGACCGAGCTCCTACAATGAGCAGTTCTTC.

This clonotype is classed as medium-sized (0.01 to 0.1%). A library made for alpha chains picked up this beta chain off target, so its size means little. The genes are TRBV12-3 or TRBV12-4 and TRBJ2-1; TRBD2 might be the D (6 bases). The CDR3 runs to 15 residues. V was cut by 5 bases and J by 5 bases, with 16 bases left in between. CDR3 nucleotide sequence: TGTGCCAGCAGTCCAGCGGGTCTTGGGCACAATGAGCAGTTCTTC. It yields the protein CASSPAGLGHNEQFF.

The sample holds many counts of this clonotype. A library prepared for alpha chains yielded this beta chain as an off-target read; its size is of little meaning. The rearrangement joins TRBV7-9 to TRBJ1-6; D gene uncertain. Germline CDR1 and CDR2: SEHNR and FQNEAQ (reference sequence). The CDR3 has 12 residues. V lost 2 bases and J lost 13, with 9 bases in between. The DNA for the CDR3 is TGTGCCAGCAGCTTAAGTGATGGCCCCCTCCACTTT. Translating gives CASSLSDGPLHF.

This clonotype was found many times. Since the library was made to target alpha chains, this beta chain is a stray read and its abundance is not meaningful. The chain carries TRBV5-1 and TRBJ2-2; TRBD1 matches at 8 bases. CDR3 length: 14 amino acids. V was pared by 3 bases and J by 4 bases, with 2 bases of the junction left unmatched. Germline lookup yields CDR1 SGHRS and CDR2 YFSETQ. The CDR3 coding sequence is TGCGCCAGCAGCTGGACAGGGATCACCGGGGAGCTGTTTTTT. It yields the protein CASSWTGITGELFF.

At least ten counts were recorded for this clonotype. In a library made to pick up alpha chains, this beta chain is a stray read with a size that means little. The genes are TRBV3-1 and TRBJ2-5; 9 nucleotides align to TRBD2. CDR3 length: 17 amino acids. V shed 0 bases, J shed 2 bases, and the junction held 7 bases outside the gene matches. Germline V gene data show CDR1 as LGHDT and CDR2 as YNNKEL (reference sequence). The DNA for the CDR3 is TGTGCCAGCAGCCAAGATCATAGCGGGGGCCCTCAAGAGACCCAGTACTTC. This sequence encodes CASSQDHSGGPQETQYF.

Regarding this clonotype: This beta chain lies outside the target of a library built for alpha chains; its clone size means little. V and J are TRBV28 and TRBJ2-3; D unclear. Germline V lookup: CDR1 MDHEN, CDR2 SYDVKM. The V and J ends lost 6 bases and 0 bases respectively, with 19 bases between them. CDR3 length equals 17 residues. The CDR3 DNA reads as TGTGCCAGCAGCAAACTTAGTCAAAAAGCTAGCACAGATACGCAGTATTTT. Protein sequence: CASSKLSQKASTDTQYF. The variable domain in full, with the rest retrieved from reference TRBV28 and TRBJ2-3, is DVKVTQSSRYLVKRTGEKVFLECVQDMDHENMFWYRQDPGLGLRLIYFSYDVKMKEKGDIPEGYSVSREKKERFSLILESASTNQTSMYLCASSKLSQKASTDTQYFGPGTRLTVL.